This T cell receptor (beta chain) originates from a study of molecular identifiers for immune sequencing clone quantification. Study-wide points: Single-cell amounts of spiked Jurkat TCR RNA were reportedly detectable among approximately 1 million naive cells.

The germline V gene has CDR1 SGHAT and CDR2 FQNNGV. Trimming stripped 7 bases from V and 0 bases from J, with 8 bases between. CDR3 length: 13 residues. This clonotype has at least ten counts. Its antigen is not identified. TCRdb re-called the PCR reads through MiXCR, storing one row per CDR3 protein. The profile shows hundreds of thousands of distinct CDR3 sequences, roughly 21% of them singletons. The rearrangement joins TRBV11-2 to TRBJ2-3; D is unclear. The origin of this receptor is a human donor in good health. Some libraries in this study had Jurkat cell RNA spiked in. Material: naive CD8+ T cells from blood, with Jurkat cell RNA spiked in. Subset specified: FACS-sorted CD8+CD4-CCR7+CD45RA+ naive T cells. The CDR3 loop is CASNRGSTDTQYF. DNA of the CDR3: TGTGCCAGCAACCGCGGTAGCACAGATACGCAGTATTTT.